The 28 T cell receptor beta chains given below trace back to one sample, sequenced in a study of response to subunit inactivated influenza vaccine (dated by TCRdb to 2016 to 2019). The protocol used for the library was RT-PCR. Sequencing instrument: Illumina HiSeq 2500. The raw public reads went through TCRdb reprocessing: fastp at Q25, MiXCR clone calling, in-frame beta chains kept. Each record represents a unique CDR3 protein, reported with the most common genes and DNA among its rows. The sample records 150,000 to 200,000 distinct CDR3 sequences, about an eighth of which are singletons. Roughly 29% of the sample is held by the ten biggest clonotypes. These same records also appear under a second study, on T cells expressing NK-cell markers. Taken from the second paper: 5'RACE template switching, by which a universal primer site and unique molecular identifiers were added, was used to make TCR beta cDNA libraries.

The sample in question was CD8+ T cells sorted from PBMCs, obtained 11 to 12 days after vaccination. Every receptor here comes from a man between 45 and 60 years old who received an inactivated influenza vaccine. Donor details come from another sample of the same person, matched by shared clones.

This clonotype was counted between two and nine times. The CDR3 bases are TGTGCCAGCAACACGTGGGGGGGAACAGAGACCCAGTACTTC. As protein: CASNTWGGTETQYF. The V call is TRBV9, the J call TRBJ2-5; TRBD2 aligns across 7 bases. Unmatched junction bases numbered 9, after V lost 6 bases and J lost 4 bases. Germline V gene lookup returns CDR1 SGDLS and CDR2 YYNGEE. There are 14 residues in the CDR3.

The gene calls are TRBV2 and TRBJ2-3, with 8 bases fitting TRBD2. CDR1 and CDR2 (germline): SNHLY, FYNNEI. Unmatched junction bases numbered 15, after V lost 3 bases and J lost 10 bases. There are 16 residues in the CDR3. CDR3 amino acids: CASSETPLGTSKAQYF. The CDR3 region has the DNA TGTGCCAGCAGTGAGACTCCCTTGGGGACTAGTAAAGCGCAGTATTTT.

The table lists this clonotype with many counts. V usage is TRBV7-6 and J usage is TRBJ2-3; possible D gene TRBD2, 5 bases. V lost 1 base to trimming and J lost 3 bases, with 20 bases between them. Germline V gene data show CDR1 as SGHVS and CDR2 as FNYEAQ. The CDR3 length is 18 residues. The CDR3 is CASSLVGLARVTTDTQYF. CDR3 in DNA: TGTGCCAGCAGCTTAGTTGGGCTAGCCAGAGTTACAACAGATACGCAGTATTTT.

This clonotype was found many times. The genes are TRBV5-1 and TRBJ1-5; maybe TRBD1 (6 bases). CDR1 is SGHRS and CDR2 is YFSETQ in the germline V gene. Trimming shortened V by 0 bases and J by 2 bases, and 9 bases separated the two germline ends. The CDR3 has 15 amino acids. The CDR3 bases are TGCGCCAGCAGCTTGGCTTCAGGGGGCAATCAGCCCCAGCATTTT. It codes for CASSLASGGNQPQHF.

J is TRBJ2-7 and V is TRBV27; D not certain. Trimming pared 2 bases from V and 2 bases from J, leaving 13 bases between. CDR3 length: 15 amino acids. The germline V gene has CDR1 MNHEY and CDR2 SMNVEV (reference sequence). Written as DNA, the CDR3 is TGTGCCAGCAGTTTACGAAAGGCATACCCCTACGAGCAGTACTTC. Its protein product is CASSLRKAYPYEQYF.

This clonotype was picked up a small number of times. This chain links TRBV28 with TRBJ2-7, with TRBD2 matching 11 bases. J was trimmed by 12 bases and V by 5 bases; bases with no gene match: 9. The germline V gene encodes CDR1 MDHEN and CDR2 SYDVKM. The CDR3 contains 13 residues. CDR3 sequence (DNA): TGTGCCAGCAGTCTTACTAGCGGGAGTTGGTGGTACTTC. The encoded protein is CASSLTSGSWWYF.

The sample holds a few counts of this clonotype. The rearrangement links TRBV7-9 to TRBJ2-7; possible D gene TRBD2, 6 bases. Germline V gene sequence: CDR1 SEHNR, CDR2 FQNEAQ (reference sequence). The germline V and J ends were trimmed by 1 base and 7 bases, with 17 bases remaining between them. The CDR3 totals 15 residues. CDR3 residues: CASSLGVDGSREQYF. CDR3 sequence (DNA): TGTGCCAGCAGCTTAGGCGTCGACGGGAGTAGGGAGCAGTACTTC.

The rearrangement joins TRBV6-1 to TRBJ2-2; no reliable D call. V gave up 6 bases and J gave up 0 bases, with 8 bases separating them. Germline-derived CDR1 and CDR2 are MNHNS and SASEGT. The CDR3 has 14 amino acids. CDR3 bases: TGTGCCAGCAGCCCCACGTCGAACACCGGGGAGCTGTTTTTT. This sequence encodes CASSPTSNTGELFF.

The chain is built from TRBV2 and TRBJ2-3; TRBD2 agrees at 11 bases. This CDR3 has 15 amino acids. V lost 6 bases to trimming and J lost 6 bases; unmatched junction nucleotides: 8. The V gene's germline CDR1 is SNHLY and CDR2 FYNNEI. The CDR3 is CASRGTSGPPDTQYF. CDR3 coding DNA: TGTGCCAGCAGAGGGACTAGCGGCCCTCCGGATACGCAGTATTTT.

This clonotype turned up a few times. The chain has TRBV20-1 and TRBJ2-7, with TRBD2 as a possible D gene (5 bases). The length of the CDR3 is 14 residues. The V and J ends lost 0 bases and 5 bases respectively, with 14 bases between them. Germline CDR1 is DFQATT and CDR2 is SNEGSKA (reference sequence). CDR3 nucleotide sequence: TGCAGTGCTAGAGAGGAGACTACCTACCACGAGCAGTACTTC. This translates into CSAREETTYHEQYF.

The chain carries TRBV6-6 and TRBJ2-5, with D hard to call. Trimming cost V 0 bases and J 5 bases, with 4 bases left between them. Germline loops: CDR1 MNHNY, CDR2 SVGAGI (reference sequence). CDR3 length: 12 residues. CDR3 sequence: CASSYSAETQYF. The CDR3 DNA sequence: TGTGCCAGCAGTTACTCGGCGGAGACCCAGTACTTC.

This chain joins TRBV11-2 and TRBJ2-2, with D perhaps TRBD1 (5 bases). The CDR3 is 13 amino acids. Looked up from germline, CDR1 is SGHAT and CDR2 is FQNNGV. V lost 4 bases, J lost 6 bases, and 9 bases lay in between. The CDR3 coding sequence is TGTGCCAGCAGCTATGGGGCGTCCGGGGAGCTGTTTTTT. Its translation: CASSYGASGELFF.

This chain's CDR3 is CASSLPGGSAADTQYF. CDR3 sequence (DNA): TGTGCCAGCAGCTTACCTGGCGGCTCGGCCGCAGATACGCAGTATTTT. This chain joins TRBV9 and TRBJ2-3; no clear D gene. There are 16 residues in the CDR3. Germline assignment: CDR1 SGDLS and CDR2 YYNGEE. V was cut by 4 bases and J by 4 bases, with 19 bases left in between.

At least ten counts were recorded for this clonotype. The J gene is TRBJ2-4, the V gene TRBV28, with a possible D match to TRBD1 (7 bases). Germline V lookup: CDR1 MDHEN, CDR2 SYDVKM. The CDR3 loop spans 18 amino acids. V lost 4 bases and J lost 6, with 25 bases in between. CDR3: CASSSRGTASPAPNIQYF. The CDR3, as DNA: TGTGCCAGCAGTTCCCGGGGGACAGCTTCTCCGGCCCCAAACATTCAGTACTTC. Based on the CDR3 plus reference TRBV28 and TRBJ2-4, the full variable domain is DVKVTQSSRYLVKRTGEKVFLECVQDMDHENMFWYRQDPGLGLRLIYFSYDVKMKEKGDIPEGYSVSREKKERFSLILESASTNQTSMYLCASSSRGTASPAPNIQYFGAGTRLSVL.

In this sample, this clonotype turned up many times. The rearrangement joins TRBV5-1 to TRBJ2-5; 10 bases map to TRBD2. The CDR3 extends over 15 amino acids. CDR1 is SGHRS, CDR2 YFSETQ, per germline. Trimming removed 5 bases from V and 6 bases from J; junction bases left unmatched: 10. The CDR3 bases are TGCGCCAGCAGGCTGGAAGCGGGAGGGTCAAAGACCCAGTACTTC. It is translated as CASRLEAGGSKTQYF.

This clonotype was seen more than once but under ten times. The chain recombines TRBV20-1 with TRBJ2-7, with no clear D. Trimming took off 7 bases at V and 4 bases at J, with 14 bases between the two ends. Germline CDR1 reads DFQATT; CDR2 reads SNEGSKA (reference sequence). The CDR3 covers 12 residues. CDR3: CSGAELGYEQYF. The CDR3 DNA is TGCAGTGGGGCTGAACTCGGTTACGAGCAGTACTTC.

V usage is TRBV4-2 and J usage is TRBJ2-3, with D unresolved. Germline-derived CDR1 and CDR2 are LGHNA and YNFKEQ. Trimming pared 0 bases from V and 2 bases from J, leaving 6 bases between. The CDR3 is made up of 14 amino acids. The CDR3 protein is CASSQELTTDTQYF. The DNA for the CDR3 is TGTGCCAGCAGCCAAGAATTAACCACAGATACGCAGTATTTT.

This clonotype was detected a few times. CDR3 bases: TGTGCCAGCAGCCAAGATGGGCCTCTAGACGGGGGACTCTCTGGAAACACCATATATTTT. Protein: CASSQDGPLDGGLSGNTIYF. The genes are TRBV14 and TRBJ1-3; D might be TRBD1 (5 bases). The CDR3 loop spans 20 amino acids. Germline values: CDR1 SGHDN, CDR2 FVKESK. The V gene lost 0 bases and the J gene lost 0 bases, with 21 bases spanning the gap.

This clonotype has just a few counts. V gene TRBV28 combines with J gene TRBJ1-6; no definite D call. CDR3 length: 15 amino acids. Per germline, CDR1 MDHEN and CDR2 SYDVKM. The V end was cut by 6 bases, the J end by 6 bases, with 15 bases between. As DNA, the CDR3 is TGTGCCAGCAGCCCTGTGGGCGGAGGTAATTCACCCCTCCACTTT. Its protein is CASSPVGGGNSPLHF.

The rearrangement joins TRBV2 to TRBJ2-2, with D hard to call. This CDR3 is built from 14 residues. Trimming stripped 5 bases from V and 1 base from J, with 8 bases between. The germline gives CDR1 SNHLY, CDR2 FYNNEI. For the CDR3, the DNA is TGTGCCAGCAGTTTGACACGGAACACCGGGGAGCTGTTTTTT. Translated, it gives CASSLTRNTGELFF.

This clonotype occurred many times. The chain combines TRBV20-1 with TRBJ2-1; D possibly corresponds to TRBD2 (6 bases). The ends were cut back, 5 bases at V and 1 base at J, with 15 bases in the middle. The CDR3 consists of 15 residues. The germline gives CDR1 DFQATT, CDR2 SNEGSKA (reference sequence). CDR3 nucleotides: TGCAGTGCTCCTCGTAGCGGTTTTTCCTACAATGAGCAGTTCTTC. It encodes CSAPRSGFSYNEQFF.

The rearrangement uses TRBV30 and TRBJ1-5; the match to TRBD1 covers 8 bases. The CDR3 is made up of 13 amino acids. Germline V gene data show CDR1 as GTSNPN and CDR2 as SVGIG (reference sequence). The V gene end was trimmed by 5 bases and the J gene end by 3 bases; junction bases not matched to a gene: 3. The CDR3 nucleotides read TGTGCCTGGGCGACAGGGGACAATCAGCCCCAGCATTTT. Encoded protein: CAWATGDNQPQHF.

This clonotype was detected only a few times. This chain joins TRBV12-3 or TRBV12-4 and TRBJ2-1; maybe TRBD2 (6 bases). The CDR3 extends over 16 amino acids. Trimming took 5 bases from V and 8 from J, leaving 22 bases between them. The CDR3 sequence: CASSLWAEGTWDEQFF. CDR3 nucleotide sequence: TGTGCCAGCAGTCTGTGGGCGGAGGGTACCTGGGATGAGCAGTTCTTC.

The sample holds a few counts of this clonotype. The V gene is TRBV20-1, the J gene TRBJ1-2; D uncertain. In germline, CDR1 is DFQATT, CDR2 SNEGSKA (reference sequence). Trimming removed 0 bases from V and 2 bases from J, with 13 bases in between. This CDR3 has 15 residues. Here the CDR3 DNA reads TGCAGTGCTAGAGATTGGGAGCGTGCAAACTATGGCTACACCTTC. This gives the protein CSARDWERANYGYTF.

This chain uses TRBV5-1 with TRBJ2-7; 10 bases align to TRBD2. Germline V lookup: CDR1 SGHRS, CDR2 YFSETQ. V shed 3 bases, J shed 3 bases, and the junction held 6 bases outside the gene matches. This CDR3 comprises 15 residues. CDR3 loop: CASSYRLAGSYEQYF. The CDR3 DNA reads TGCGCCAGCAGCTACAGACTAGCGGGTAGCTACGAGCAGTACTTC.

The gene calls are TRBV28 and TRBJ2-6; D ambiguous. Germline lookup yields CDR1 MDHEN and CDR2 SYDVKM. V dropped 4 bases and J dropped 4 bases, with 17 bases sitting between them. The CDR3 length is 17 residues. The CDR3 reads CASSSIGEVGGANVLTF. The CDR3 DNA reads TGTGCCAGCAGTTCCATCGGCGAGGTAGGGGGGGCCAACGTCCTGACTTTC.

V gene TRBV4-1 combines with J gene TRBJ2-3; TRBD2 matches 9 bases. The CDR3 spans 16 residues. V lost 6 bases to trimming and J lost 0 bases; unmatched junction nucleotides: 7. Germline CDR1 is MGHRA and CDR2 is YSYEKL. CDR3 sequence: CASSGMTSGSTDTQYF. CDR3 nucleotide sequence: TGCGCCAGCAGTGGCATGACTAGCGGAAGCACAGATACGCAGTATTTT.

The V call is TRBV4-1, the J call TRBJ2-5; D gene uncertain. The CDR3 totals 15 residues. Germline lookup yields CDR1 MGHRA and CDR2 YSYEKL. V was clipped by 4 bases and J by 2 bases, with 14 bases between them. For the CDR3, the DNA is TGCGCCAGCAGCCCCAATAAAGGGATGCAAGAGACCCAGTACTTC. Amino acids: CASSPNKGMQETQYF.